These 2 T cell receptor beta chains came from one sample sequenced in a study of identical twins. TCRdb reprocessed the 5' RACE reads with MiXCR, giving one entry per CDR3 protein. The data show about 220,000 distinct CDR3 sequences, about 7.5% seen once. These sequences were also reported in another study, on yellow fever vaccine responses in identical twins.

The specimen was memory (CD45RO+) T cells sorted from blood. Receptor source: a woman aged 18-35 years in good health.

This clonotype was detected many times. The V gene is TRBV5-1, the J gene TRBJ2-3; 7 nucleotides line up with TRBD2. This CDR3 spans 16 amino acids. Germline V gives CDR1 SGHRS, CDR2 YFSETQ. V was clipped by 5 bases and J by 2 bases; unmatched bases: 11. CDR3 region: CASSPTVAGNTDTQYF. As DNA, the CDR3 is TGCGCCAGCAGTCCAACCGTAGCGGGCAACACAGATACGCAGTATTTT. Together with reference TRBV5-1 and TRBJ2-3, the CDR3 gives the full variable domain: KAGVTQTPRYLIKTRGQQVTLSCSPISGHRSVSWYQQTPGQGLQFLFEYFSETQRNKGNFPGRFSGRQFSNSRSEMNVSTLELGDSALYLCASSPTVAGNTDTQYFGPGTRLTVL.

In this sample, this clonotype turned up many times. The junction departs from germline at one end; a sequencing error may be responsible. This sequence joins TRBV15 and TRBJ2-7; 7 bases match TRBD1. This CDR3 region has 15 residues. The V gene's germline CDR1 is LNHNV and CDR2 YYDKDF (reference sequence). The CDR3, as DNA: TGTGCCACCAGCAGAGATCAGGTTTCTTTGACAGGGTGGGACTTC. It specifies CATSRDQVSLTGWDF.